This T cell receptor beta chain is from a study of response to subunit inactivated influenza vaccine. Regarding the study as a whole: A suggestion made by the authors is that each seasonal influenza vaccination recruits few new T cells.

Each CDR3 protein gets one entry after TCRdb re-called the RT-PCR reads with MiXCR. The sample lists hundreds of thousands of distinct CDR3 sequences; about an eighth were seen once. In regard to this clonotype: What it binds is not known.

This receptor was obtained from a man aged 50 or older who received an inactivated influenza vaccine. The material sequenced was PBMCs from blood, taken on the day of vaccination.

This CDR3 is CAISVGPLVGETQYF. The CDR3 DNA is TGTGCCATCAGTGTAGGTCCTCTCGTAGGAGAGACCCAGTACTTC. The rearrangement uses TRBV10-3 and TRBJ2-5; D remains ambiguous. CDR1 is ENHRY, CDR2 SYGVKD, per germline. Trimming cost V 4 bases and J 4 bases, with 16 bases left between them. This CDR3 has 15 residues.